The clone carrying this T cell receptor (beta chain) showed up many times. Its antigen is as yet unknown. From 350 to 500 ng of RNA, a library with molecular barcoded alpha/delta and beta/gamma adaptors was made. MiXCR, run by TCRdb on the reads, gives a single entry per CDR3 protein. The sample includes about 57,000 distinct CDR3 sequences, about 20% of them seen just once. These data come from a study of read filtering for tumor transcriptome and immune sequencing. Study findings and constraints: IR-seq captured clonotypes deeper and more reliably than RNA-seq. Around 85% of IR-seq clonotypes had one read, totaling about 3.5% of reads; RNA-seq: 74.6% and 44.6%.

Per germline, CDR1 MNHNY and CDR2 SVGAGI (reference sequence). The CDR3 extends over 13 amino acids. V was trimmed by 0 bases and J by 5 bases, leaving 7 bases between them. The clonotype comes from a donor at least 40 years old with multiple myeloma. The V gene is TRBV6-6, the J gene TRBJ1-1; TRBD1 is a possible D gene (6 bases). Sequencing input: a population of CD138-negative cells sorted from bone marrow. The CDR3 DNA reads TGTGCCAGCAGTTACTCCACAGGGACTGAAGCTTTCTTT. Its protein product is CASSYSTGTEAFF.